The 17 T cell receptor beta chains given below trace back to one sample, sequenced in a study of cytomegalovirus exposure and HLA in healthy donors. PCR involved 60 Vbeta and 13 Jbeta primers. Data came from immunoSEQ multiplex PCR; TCRdb stores just in-frame clones and leaves some out. The sample carries 150,000 to 200,000 clones, roughly 80% recorded once. The specimen was PBMCs. Every receptor here comes from a man aged 35-49 years in good health and CMV-seronegative.

This rearrangement joins TRBV25-1 to TRBJ1-2; 11 bases agree with TRBD1. CDR1 and CDR2 from the germline V gene are MGHDK and SYGVNS. The length of the CDR3 is 15 residues. Germline trimming cut 2 bases from V and 5 bases from J; bases unmatched to any gene: 4. The CDR3 is CASSEGTGGAYGYTF. Written as DNA, the CDR3 is TGTGCCAGCAGTGAAGGGACAGGGGGTGCGTATGGCTACACCTTC.

V is TRBV30 and J is TRBJ1-1; a possible D gene is TRBD1 (6 bases). This CDR3 is built from 13 residues. The V end was cut by 8 bases, the J end by 0 bases, with 13 bases between. Germline CDR1 reads GTSNPN; CDR2 reads SVGIG (reference sequence). The CDR3 DNA reads TGTGCCAGAGAAGGGGGATTGAACACTGAAGCTTTCTTT. Translating gives CAREGGLNTEAFF.

The rearrangement joins TRBV11-2 to TRBJ2-3; TRBD2 matches 9 bases. Germline assignment: CDR1 SGHAT and CDR2 FQNNGV. The CDR3 consists of 17 residues. The V gene end was trimmed by 6 bases and the J gene end by 0 bases; junction bases not matched to a gene: 10. As DNA, the CDR3 is TGTGCCAGCAGTTATACTTCTAGCGGGGCTAGCACAGATACGCAGTATTTT. Its protein is CASSYTSSGASTDTQYF.

This sequence joins TRBV29-1 and TRBJ1-3; D is undetermined. Germline CDR1 and CDR2: SQVTM and ANQGSEA. V shed 5 bases and J shed 0 bases, with 5 bases lying between them. The CDR3 length is 12 residues. The DNA of the CDR3 is TGCAGCGTTCGAGCCTCTGGAAACACCATATATTTT. The encoded protein is CSVRASGNTIYF.

This clone has only one observation. This rearrangement joins TRBV5-6 to TRBJ2-3; D possibly corresponds to TRBD1 (6 bases). The CDR3 is made up of 15 amino acids. V gave up 1 base and J gave up 2 bases, with 11 bases separating them. Germline CDR1 reads SGHDT; CDR2 reads YYEEEE. The CDR3 DNA reads as TGTGCCAGCAGCTTGCTCCAGGGGTTCACAGATACGCAGTATTTT. This encodes CASSLLQGFTDTQYF.

This clone appeared a few times. The chain recombines TRBV27 with TRBJ2-1, with 7 bases fitting TRBD2. V shed 5 bases and J 3 bases; nucleotides not matched to a gene: 7. CDR1 MNHEY and CDR2 SMNVEV come from the germline V gene (reference sequence). The CDR3 is 15 residues long. CDR3 coding DNA: TGTGCCAGCAGTCCCGACGGCGGGGGCTACAATGAGCAGTTCTTC. Translated: CASSPDGGGYNEQFF.

The chain couples TRBV2 to TRBJ1-1; unclear D gene. Trimming removed 2 bases at V and 1 base at J, with 8 bases between. Germline V lookup: CDR1 SNHLY, CDR2 FYNNEI. The CDR3 runs to 14 residues. The CDR3 protein is CASSEITENTEAFF. CDR3 DNA sequence: TGTGCCAGCAGTGAAATCACAGAGAACACTGAAGCTTTCTTT.

The CDR3 region is CASSEAVQGKQYF. The CDR3 DNA follows: TGTGCCAGCAGTGAAGCGGTGCAGGGTAAGCAGTACTTC. This sequence joins TRBV6-1 and TRBJ2-7, with D perhaps matching TRBD1 (5 bases). Germline V gene data show CDR1 as MNHNS and CDR2 as SASEGT. This CDR3 region has 13 residues. Trimming removed 0 bases at V and 8 bases at J, with 11 bases between.

This clone was recorded a few times. Other DNA sequences in the same sample also yield this CDR3. This chain joins TRBV5-1 and TRBJ2-3; TRBD2 matches 7 bases. The junction had 7 bases not matched to a gene; V was cut back by 5 bases and J by 1 base. CDR1 is SGHRS, CDR2 YFSETQ, per germline. CDR3 size: 15 residues. CDR3 sequence reads: CASSLRGMGTDTQYF. In nucleotides, the CDR3 is TGCGCCAGCAGTCTGCGGGGGATGGGCACAGATACGCAGTATTTT.

The rearrangement uses TRBV10-3 and TRBJ1-2, with D tentatively TRBD1 (6 bases). This CDR3 comprises 17 residues. Germline lookup yields CDR1 ENHRY and CDR2 SYGVKD. Between the trimmed V and J ends, which lost 3 bases and 5 bases, there was a span of 22 bases. Here the CDR3 reads CAISEGDRKVSRYGYTF. In DNA, the CDR3 is TGTGCCATCAGTGAAGGCGACAGGAAAGTCTCTAGGTATGGCTACACCTTC.

The table lists this clone with a count of one. CDR3 DNA sequence: TGTGCCAGCGCGGGCCCCCGGAGAGAGACCCAGTACTTC. Protein: CASAGPRRETQYF. The genes are TRBV5-6 and TRBJ2-5; possible D gene TRBD2, 5 bases. CDR3 size: 13 residues. CDR1 and CDR2 (germline): SGHDT, YYEEEE. V was shortened by 7 bases and J by 4 bases, with 14 bases between the two germline ends.

The chain employs TRBV7-2 and TRBJ2-5; 11 bases are shared with TRBD1. The germline gives CDR1 SGHTA, CDR2 FQGNSA. CDR3 size: 16 residues. With V trimmed by 1 base and J by 4 bases, 5 bases remained unmatched. In nucleotides, the CDR3 is TGTGCCAGCAGCTTAGGGGGGGACAGGGGGGGAGAGACCCAGTACTTC. The encoded protein is CASSLGGDRGGETQYF.

The chain carries TRBV5-1 and TRBJ1-4, with 10 bases aligning to TRBD1. The CDR3 has 14 amino acids. Germline loops: CDR1 SGHRS, CDR2 YFSETQ. The J segment lost 5 bases and the V segment lost 5 bases, leaving 3 bases of the junction unmatched. For the CDR3, the DNA is TGCGCCAGCAGAGAGGGACAGGGGAATGAAAAACTGTTTTTT. Translating it yields CASREGQGNEKLFF. The full variable domain, with the rest looked up from reference TRBV5-1 and TRBJ1-4, is KAGVTQTPRYLIKTRGQQVTLSCSPISGHRSVSWYQQTPGQGLQFLFEYFSETQRNKGNFPGRFSGRQFSNSRSEMNVSTLELGDSALYLCASREGQGNEKLFFGSGTQLSVL.

This chain uses TRBV7-9 with TRBJ2-7, with D possibly matching TRBD1 (7 bases). Trimming removed 4 bases from V and 11 bases from J, with 21 bases in between. CDR3 length equals 14 residues. Germline values: CDR1 SEHNR, CDR2 FQNEAQ (reference sequence). The CDR3 spells CASSSSRQGGGEYF. DNA of the CDR3: TGTGCCAGCAGCTCCTCCCGACAGGGAGGTGGGGAGTACTTC.

The chain joins TRBV5-6 to TRBJ2-7; TRBD1 matches 10 bases. CDR1 is SGHDT, CDR2 YYEEEE, per germline. With V trimmed by 4 bases and J by 1 base, 5 bases remained unmatched. The length of the CDR3 is 15 residues. CDR3 protein: CASSETGGASYEQYF. CDR3 coding DNA: TGTGCCAGCAGCGAGACAGGGGGCGCATCCTACGAGCAGTACTTC.

This chain's CDR3 is CASSSSSGRADTQYF. The CDR3 DNA reads TGTGCCAGCAGCTCATCAAGCGGGAGGGCAGATACGCAGTATTTT. This chain connects TRBV7-2 to TRBJ2-3; 10 nucleotides align to TRBD2. This CDR3 is built from 15 residues. V shed 4 bases and J 4 bases; nucleotides not matched to a gene: 5. From germline, CDR1 is SGHTA and CDR2 FQGNSA.

The V call is TRBV11-3, the J call TRBJ1-6; no firm D call. With 1 base removed from V and 9 bases from J, the gap between germline ends came to 7 bases. The CDR3 is 13 amino acids. The germline gives CDR1 SGHNT, CDR2 YENEEA. The CDR3 spells CASSLGQSSPLHF. The CDR3 DNA is TGTGCCAGCAGCTTAGGTCAGTCTTCACCCCTCCACTTT.